This TCR beta chain was sequenced during a study of blood T cell repertoires in COVID-19. About the research overall: Acute and convalescent COVID-19 samples came from the United States, Italy and Spain.

Trimming took 4 bases from V and 4 from J, leaving 16 bases between them. The length of the CDR3 is 16 residues. Germline V gene lookup returns CDR1 LGHNA and CDR2 YNFKEQ. Measured with immunoSEQ multiplex PCR; TCRdb has only the in-frame clones, and not every one. The sample lists more than 400,000 clones; 80% to 90% were seen once. What was sequenced was peripheral blood. The chain recombines TRBV4-2 with TRBJ2-2; possible D gene TRBD2, 6 bases. The receptor's source is a human donor in a cohort sampled during active COVID-19. Here the CDR3 DNA reads TGTGCCAGCAGCCTCGAGCGGGCGGCGGGCACCGGGGAGCTGTTTTTT. Residues: CASSLERAAGTGELFF.